The clone carrying this T cell receptor (beta chain) was seen a single time. The CDR3 totals 15 residues. In germline, CDR1 is SGDLS, CDR2 YYNGEE. The ends lost 5 bases at V and 4 bases at J; junction bases unmatched: 9. This entry comes from a study of shared T cell receptors in the human thymus. Produced via immunoSEQ multiplex PCR; TCRdb's table is partial and in-frame only. The table shows hundreds of thousands of clones, with 85% to 90% occurring only once. These same data were also listed under a study on human thymus T cells. As that study records: Unrelated individuals were reported by related research to share highly overlapping thymic repertoires.

Sequencing input: thymocytes. The receptor was derived from a boy under two years old with a congenital heart defect. This chain connects TRBV9 to TRBJ2-7; 10 bases map to TRBD1. The CDR3 region is CASSLGTGVGYEQYF. In nucleotides, the CDR3 is TGTGCCAGCAGTCTAGGGACAGGGGTTGGGTACGAGCAGTACTTC.